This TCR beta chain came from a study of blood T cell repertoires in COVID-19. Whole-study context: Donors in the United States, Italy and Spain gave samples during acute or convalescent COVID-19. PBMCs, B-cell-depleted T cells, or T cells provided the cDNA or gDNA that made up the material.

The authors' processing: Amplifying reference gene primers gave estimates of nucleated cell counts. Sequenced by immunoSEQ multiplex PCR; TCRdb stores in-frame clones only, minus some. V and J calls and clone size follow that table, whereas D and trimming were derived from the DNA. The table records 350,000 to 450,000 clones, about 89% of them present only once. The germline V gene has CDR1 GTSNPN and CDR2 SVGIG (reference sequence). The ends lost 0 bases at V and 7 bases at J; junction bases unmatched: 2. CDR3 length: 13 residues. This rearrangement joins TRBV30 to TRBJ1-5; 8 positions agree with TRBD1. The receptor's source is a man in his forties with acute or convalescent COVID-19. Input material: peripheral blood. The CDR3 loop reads CAWSVQGGQPQHF. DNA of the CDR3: TGTGCCTGGAGTGTACAGGGGGGGCAGCCCCAGCATTTT.